These T cell receptor beta chains were read from a single sample in a study of blood T cell repertoires in COVID-19. Assay used: immunoSEQ multiplex PCR; TCRdb lists only in-frame clones, some missing. This sample carries roughly 270,000 clones, roughly four fifths of them seen once, and the ten largest clones take over 4%. Sequenced: PBMCs or T cells enriched from blood (not recorded which). These receptors were taken from a man aged 35 to 55 who had been exposed to COVID-19. CDR3s include the opening cysteine and the closing phenylalanine or tryptophan. A D gene is named only where the DNA matches it firmly. Size is omitted from some rows. Given values are once, few, many or a class for expanded clones.

D,J,V,size,CDR3,DNA
TRBD2,TRBJ2-3,TRBV28,NA,CASSFQGRTSGMRGTDTQYF,TGTGCCAGCAGTTTTCAGGGACGGACTAGCGGGATGAGGGGCACAGATACGCAGTATTTT
NA,TRBJ2-5,TRBV19,NA,CASSGGLPGTQYF,TGTGCCAGTTCCGGGGGATTACCAGGGACCCAGTACTTC
NA,TRBJ2-3,TRBV5-1,NA,CASSAGSGTSTDTQYF,TGCGCCAGCAGCGCTGGCAGCGGAACTAGCACAGATACGCAGTATTTT
TRBD2,TRBJ2-3,TRBV5-1,NA,CASSLRGLLTDTQYF,TGCGCCAGCAGCTTGAGGGGACTACTCACAGATACGCAGTATTTT
TRBD1,TRBJ1-1,TRBV29-1,NA,CSVITTGDTEAFF,TGCAGCGTTATAACGACAGGGGACACTGAAGCTTTCTTT
NA,TRBJ2-1,TRBV6-5,NA,CASSKQGLNEQFF,TGTGCCAGCAGTAAACAGGGATTAAATGAGCAGTTCTTC
NA,TRBJ1-3,TRBV18,NA,CASSQTTGNTIYF,TGTGCCAGCTCACAGACAACCGGAAACACCATATATTTT
NA,TRBJ1-2,TRBV7-9,NA,CASSQEENYGYTF,TGTGCCAGCAGCCAGGAAGAGAACTATGGCTACACCTTC
NA,TRBJ1-2,TRBV2,NA,CASSLDTPERGYTF,TGTGCCAGCAGTTTGGACACCCCAGAACGAGGCTACACCTTC
TRBD1,TRBJ1-2,TRBV11-3,once,CASSFGTANYGYTF,TGTGCCAGCAGCTTTGGGACAGCTAACTATGGCTACACCTTC
NA,TRBJ2-1,TRBV3-1/TRBV3-2,NA,CASSQDIRAAYNEQFF,TGTGCCAGCAGCCAAGATATTCGCGCTGCCTACAATGAGCAGTTCTTC
TRBD1,TRBJ1-3,TRBV5-6,NA,CASSLGQGRQDTIYF,TGTGCCAGCAGCTTGGGACAGGGGAGGCAGGACACCATATATTTT
TRBD1,TRBJ2-7,TRBV18,NA,CASSPRDSSYEQYF,TGTGCCAGCTCACCGAGGGACAGTTCCTACGAGCAGTACTTC
TRBD2,TRBJ2-1,TRBV3-1/TRBV3-2,NA,CASSHLLAGPTNEQFF,TGTGCCAGCAGCCATTTACTAGCGGGTCCGACCAATGAGCAGTTCTTC
NA,TRBJ2-7,TRBV27,NA,CASSEPQLGPEQYF,TGTGCCAGCAGTGAGCCTCAACTAGGGCCCGAGCAGTACTTC
TRBD1,TRBJ1-2,TRBV5-1,once,CASSDRGYGYTF,TGCGCCAGCTCGGACAGGGGCTATGGCTACACCTTC
TRBD1,TRBJ2-7,TRBV30,NA,CAQIIPGQREQYF,TGTGCACAAATCATTCCGGGACAGAGGGAGCAGTACTTC
NA,TRBJ1-2,TRBV28,NA,CASINNYGYTF,TGTGCCAGCATAAATAACTATGGCTACACCTTC
TRBD2,TRBJ2-7,TRBV9,NA,CASSVDPGTSGRASSYEQYF,TGTGCCAGCAGCGTAGATCCCGGGACTAGCGGGAGGGCCTCTTCCTACGAGCAGTACTTC
NA,TRBJ1-2,TRBV5-6,NA,CASSYRGGVDGYTF,TGTGCCAGCAGTTACCGCGGGGGTGTTGATGGCTACACCTTC
TRBD1,TRBJ1-5,TRBV28,many,CASRDSVSNQPQHF,TGTGCCAGCCGGGACAGTGTTAGCAATCAGCCCCAGCATTTT
NA,TRBJ1-1,TRBV6-5,once,CATTGDNSGMAFF,TGTGCCACCACTGGGGACAATTCCGGTATGGCTTTCTTT
TRBD2,TRBJ2-7,TRBV5-1,NA,CASRYSGRALTYEQYF,TGCGCCAGCAGATATAGCGGGAGGGCCCTGACCTACGAGCAGTACTTC
NA,TRBJ1-3,TRBV18,NA,CASSPPTVHSGNTIYF,TGTGCCAGCTCACCACCCACGGTCCACTCTGGAAACACCATATATTTT
NA,TRBJ2-5,TRBV11-1,few,CASSLGHQETQYF,TGTGCCAGCAGCTTGGGGCACCAAGAGACCCAGTACTTC
TRBD1,TRBJ1-2,TRBV11-3,NA,CASSSDRTGTLTGYTF,TGTGCCAGCAGCTCAGATCGGACAGGAACCCTCACTGGCTACACCTTC
TRBD1,TRBJ2-5,TRBV29-1,NA,CSVEGAPGQGWTQYF,TGCAGCGTTGAAGGTGCTCCGGGACAGGGTTGGACCCAGTACTTC
NA,TRBJ1-1,TRBV7-9,many,CASSLVAGNTEAFF,TGTGCCAGCAGCTTAGTAGCGGGGAACACTGAAGCTTTCTTT
NA,TRBJ1-3,TRBV27,NA,CASKIYSSGNTIYF,TGTGCCAGCAAGATCTATTCGTCTGGAAACACCATATATTTT
TRBD1,TRBJ2-7,TRBV6-5,NA,CASRGTGAYEQYF,TGTGCCAGCAGAGGGACAGGGGCCTACGAGCAGTACTTC
NA,TRBJ1-5,TRBV19,NA,CASSTAGPGGNQPQHF,TGTGCCAGTAGTACAGCGGGACCTGGAGGTAATCAGCCCCAGCATTTT
NA,TRBJ1-3,TRBV5-1,few,CASSLDPGYSGNTIYF,TGCGCCAGCAGCCTCGACCCGGGTTACTCTGGAAACACCATATATTTT
NA,TRBJ1-5,TRBV28,NA,CASRLWAGQPQHF,TGTGCCAGCAGATTGTGGGCGGGGCAGCCCCAGCATTTT
TRBD1,TRBJ2-5,TRBV5-6,NA,CASSFGSRDSLQETQYF,TGTGCCAGCAGCTTTGGATCCCGGGACAGCCTCCAAGAGACCCAGTACTTC
TRBD1,TRBJ1-1,TRBV4-2,NA,CASSLDRDTEAFF,TGTGCCAGCAGCCTCGACAGGGACACTGAAGCTTTCTTT
NA,TRBJ2-7,TRBV27,NA,CASSSSITRQYF,TGTGCCAGCAGTTCTTCAATTACGAGGCAGTACTTC
NA,TRBJ2-7,TRBV5-1,once,CASSSGSSGSSYEQYF,TGCGCCAGCAGCTCCGGCTCAAGCGGGTCTTCCTACGAGCAGTACTTC
NA,TRBJ1-2,TRBV3-1/TRBV3-2,NA,CASSQIQRRANYGYTF,TGTGCCAGCAGCCAAATACAGAGACGAGCTAACTATGGCTACACCTTC
TRBD2,TRBJ2-7,TRBV11-3,once,CASTVTGLGGSDYEQYF,TGTGCCAGCACCGTCACTGGGTTGGGGGGGTCGGACTACGAGCAGTACTTC
NA,TRBJ2-2,TRBV7-3,NA,CASSLNPGVGNTGELFF,TGTGCCAGCAGCTTAAACCCCGGGGTGGGGAACACCGGGGAGCTGTTTTTT
TRBD1,TRBJ2-5,TRBV19,NA,CASKPGQGRETQYF,TGTGCCAGCAAACCGGGACAGGGAAGGGAGACCCAGTACTTC
NA,TRBJ1-2,TRBV6-5,NA,CASRPQGSGYTF,TGTGCCAGCAGGCCGCAGGGGAGTGGCTACACCTTC
NA,TRBJ2-5,TRBV12-3/TRBV12-4,NA,CASSLGSQETQYF,TGTGCCAGCAGTTTGGGCTCCCAAGAGACCCAGTACTTC
NA,TRBJ2-7,TRBV24-1,NA,CATSGPDNYEQYF,TGTGCCACCAGTGGTCCGGACAACTACGAGCAGTACTTC